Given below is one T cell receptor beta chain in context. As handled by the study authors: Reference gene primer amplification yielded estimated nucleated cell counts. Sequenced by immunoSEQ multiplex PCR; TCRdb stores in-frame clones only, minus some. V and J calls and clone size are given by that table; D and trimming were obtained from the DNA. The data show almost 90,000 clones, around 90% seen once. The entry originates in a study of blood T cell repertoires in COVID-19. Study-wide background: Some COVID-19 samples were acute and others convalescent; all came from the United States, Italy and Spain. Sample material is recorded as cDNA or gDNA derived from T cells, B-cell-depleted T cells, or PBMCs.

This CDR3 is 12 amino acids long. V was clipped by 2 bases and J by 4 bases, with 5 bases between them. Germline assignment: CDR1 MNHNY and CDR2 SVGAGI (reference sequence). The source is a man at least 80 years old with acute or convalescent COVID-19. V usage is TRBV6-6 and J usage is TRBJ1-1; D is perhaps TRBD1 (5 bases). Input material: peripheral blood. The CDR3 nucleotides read TGTGCCAGCAGTTACACAGGCACTGAAGCTTTCTTT. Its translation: CASSYTGTEAFF.